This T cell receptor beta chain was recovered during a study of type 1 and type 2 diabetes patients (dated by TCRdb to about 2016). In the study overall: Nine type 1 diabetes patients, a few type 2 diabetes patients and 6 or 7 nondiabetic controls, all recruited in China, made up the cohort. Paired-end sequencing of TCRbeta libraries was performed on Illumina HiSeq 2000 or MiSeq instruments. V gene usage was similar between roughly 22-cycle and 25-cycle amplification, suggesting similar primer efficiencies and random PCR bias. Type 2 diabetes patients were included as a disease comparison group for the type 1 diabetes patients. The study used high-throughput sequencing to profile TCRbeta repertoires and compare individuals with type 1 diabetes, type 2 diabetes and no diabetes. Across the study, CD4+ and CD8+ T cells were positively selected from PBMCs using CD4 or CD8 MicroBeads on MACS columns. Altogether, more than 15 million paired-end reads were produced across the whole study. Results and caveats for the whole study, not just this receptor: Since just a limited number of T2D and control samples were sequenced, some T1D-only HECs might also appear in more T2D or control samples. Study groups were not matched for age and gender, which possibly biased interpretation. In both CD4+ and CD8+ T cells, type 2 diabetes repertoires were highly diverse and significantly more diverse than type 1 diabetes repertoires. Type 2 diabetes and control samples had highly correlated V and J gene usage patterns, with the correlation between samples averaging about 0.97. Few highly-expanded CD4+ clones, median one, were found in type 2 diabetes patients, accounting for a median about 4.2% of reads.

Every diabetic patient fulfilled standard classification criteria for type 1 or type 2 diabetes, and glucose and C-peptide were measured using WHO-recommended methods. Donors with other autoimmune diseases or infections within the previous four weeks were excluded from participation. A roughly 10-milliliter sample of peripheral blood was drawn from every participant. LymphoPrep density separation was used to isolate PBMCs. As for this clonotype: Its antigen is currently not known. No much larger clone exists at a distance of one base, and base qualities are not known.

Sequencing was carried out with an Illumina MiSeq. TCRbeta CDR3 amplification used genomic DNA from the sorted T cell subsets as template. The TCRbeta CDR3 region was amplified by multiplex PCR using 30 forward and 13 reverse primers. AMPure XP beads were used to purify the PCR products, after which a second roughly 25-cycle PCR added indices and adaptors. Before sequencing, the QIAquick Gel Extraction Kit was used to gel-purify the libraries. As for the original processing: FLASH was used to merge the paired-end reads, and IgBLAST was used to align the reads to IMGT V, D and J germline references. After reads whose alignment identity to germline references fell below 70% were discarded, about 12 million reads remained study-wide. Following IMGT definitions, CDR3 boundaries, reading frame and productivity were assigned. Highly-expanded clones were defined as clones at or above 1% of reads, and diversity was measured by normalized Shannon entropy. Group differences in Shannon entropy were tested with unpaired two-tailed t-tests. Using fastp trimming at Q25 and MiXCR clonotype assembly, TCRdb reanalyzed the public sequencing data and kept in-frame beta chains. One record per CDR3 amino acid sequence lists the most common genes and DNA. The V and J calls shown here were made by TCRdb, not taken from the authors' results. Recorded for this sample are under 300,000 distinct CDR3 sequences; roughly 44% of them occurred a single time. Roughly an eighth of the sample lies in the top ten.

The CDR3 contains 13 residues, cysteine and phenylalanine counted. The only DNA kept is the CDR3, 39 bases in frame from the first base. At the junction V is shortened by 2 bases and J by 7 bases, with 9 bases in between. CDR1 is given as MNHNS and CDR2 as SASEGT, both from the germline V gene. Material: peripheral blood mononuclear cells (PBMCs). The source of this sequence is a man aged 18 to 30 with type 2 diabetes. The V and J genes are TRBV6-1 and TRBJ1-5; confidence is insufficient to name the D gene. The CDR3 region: CASSESVIQPQHF. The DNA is TGTGCCAGCAGTGAAAGTGTAATCCAGCCCCAGCATTTT.